The TCR beta chain described here comes from a study of regulatory T cells in long-lasting Graves disease. This clonotype has at least ten counts. Antigen specificity is unknown. Germline values: CDR1 KGHSH, CDR2 LQKENI. The CDR3 length is 15 residues. Losses at the gene ends were 6 bases for V and 6 bases for J; bases not matched to a gene: 9. The study, taken as a whole, reports: New patients shared approximately 970 public clonotypes, and persistent patients shared more, with under 3,000. Few sampled subjects may have lowered accuracy.

Noted time point: newly diagnosed GD, antithyroid drugs for less than 3 months. Extracted RNA from PBMCs served as the source of the TCR library. Combining iRepertoire HTBI primers with Arm-PCR of CDR3 regions, the authors built TCR beta libraries. TCRdb fed the multiplex PCR reads into MiXCR, producing one record per CDR3 protein. This table holds almost 450,000 distinct CDR3 sequences, over 15% found once. These records were also assigned to another study, of T cells in Graves' hyperthyroidism and ophthalmopathy. As that report states: Patients were aged 18 to 65, had disease duration under 2 months, and had newly diagnosed hyperthyroidism. Ophthalmopathy could be told apart from stable hyperthyroidism with a 13 V-J model.

The sequence was obtained from a woman aged 25-40 years with Graves disease. The chain employs TRBV18 and TRBJ1-5, with 9 positions matching TRBD1. This sample comprised peripheral blood mononuclear cells (PBMCs), obtained at new diagnosis, from a patient treated with antithyroid drugs. This CDR3 is CASSLSGQGVQPQHF. The CDR3 DNA follows: TGTGCCAGCTCGTTATCGGGACAGGGCGTTCAGCCCCAGCATTTT.